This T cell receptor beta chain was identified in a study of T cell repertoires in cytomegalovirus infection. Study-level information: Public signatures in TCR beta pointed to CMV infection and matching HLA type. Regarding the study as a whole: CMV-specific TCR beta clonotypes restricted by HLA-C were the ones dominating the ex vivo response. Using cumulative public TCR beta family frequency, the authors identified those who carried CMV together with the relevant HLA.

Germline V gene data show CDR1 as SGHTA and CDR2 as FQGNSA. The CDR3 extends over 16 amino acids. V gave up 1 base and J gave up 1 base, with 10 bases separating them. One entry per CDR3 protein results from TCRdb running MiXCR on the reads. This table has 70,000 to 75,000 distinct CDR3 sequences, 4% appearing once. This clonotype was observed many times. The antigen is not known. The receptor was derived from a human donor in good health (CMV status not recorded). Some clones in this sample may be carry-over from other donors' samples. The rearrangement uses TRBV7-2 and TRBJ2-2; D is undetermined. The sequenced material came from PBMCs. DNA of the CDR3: TGTGCCAGCAGCTTAGGGCTACTTAAGAACACCGGGGAGCTGTTTTTT. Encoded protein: CASSLGLLKNTGELFF.